This TCR beta chain was sequenced in a study of blood T cell repertoires in COVID-19. Study at large: T cells, B-cell-depleted T cells, or PBMCs provided the cDNA or gDNA that served as material.

Authors' methods: Researchers report that nucleated cell counts were estimated from reference gene primer amplification. Profiling relied on immunoSEQ multiplex PCR, and the TCRdb table lists in-frame clones only, not all of them. The V and J calls and clone size were taken over from that table, and D and trimming were inferred from the DNA. This repertoire shows some 170,000 clones, roughly 82% found once; its top ten account for roughly 8.1%. Trimming removed 1 base from V and 5 bases from J, with 9 bases in between. This CDR3 contains 14 residues. Germline V gives CDR1 LGHNA, CDR2 YSLEER. This sequence joins TRBV4-3 and TRBJ2-1; D unclear. Sequencing was done on a sample of peripheral blood. The receptor was derived from a woman in her sixties or seventies with acute or convalescent COVID-19. CDR3 coding DNA: TGCGCCAGCAGCCAAGCGGTAGTTGACAATGAGCAGTTCTTC. This gives the protein CASSQAVVDNEQFF.